Reported below is one TCR beta chain. This specimen comes from a study of technical replicates of blood from four donors. The length of the CDR3 is 11 residues. Germline CDR1 DFQATT, CDR2 SNEGSKA (reference sequence). The V gene lost 3 bases and the J gene lost 9 bases, with 9 bases spanning the gap. Repertoires were generated with immunoSEQ multiplex PCR, while TCRdb's copy carries only in-frame clones and drops some. The sample lists more than 75,000 clones; 96% were seen once. This clonotype originated in a human donor in good health. The sequenced sample consisted of T cells isolated from PBMCs. This chain connects TRBV20-1 to TRBJ2-1; D is unresolved. The CDR3 DNA reads TGCAGTGCTAGTTTGCGTAGTGAGCAGTTCTTC. The encoded protein is CSASLRSEQFF.